A selection of T cell receptor beta chains follows, all from one sample in a study of blood T cell repertoires in COVID-19. Assay: immunoSEQ multiplex PCR; the TCRdb copy retains only in-frame clones and omits some. The sample shows some 300,000 clones, 85% of them seen only once. Specimen: peripheral blood. These receptors all stem from a woman between 50 and 59 years old with active or convalescent COVID-19. Both conserved end residues are trimmed from each CDR3. Fields, in order: J gene, V gene, clone size, D gene, CDR3 protein. D genes are given only for firm matches. For some rows the clone size is stated as once, few or many, or as a class when expanded; others skip it.

j_call: TRBJ2-5; v_call: TRBV7-8; clone_size: .; d_call: .; cdr3_aa: ASSFRTPQETQY
j_call: TRBJ1-5; v_call: TRBV24-1; clone_size: .; d_call: .; cdr3_aa: ATSDPRRVNQPQH
j_call: TRBJ1-6; v_call: TRBV5-1; clone_size: .; d_call: .; cdr3_aa: ASSLDLPRPELDFYNSPLH
j_call: TRBJ1-1; v_call: TRBV4-1; clone_size: .; d_call: .; cdr3_aa: ASSQDPTTEAF
j_call: TRBJ2-5; v_call: TRBV5-4; clone_size: .; d_call: TRBD2; cdr3_aa: ASSAAGETKETQY
j_call: TRBJ1-6; v_call: TRBV6-4; clone_size: .; d_call: .; cdr3_aa: ASSDSPTSVNSPLH
j_call: TRBJ2-1; v_call: TRBV6-5; clone_size: many; d_call: .; cdr3_aa: ASSYGVSRDNEQF
j_call: TRBJ1-2; v_call: TRBV6-5; clone_size: .; d_call: .; cdr3_aa: ASSRSGNYGYT
j_call: TRBJ1-2; v_call: TRBV5-1; clone_size: .; d_call: .; cdr3_aa: ASSLVGGKGNYGYT
j_call: TRBJ2-5; v_call: TRBV6-6; clone_size: .; d_call: .; cdr3_aa: ASTDKNSETQY
j_call: TRBJ2-5; v_call: TRBV7-8; clone_size: once; d_call: .; cdr3_aa: ASLDLARGQETQY
j_call: TRBJ2-5; v_call: TRBV5-1; clone_size: .; d_call: TRBD2; cdr3_aa: ASSLSVSGEETQY
j_call: TRBJ1-3; v_call: TRBV7-9; clone_size: .; d_call: .; cdr3_aa: ASSFLTALSGNTIY
j_call: TRBJ2-2; v_call: TRBV28; clone_size: once; d_call: .; cdr3_aa: ASSLRSWFETGELF
j_call: TRBJ2-3; v_call: TRBV19; clone_size: .; d_call: .; cdr3_aa: ASTRSPDYPDTQY
j_call: TRBJ1-3; v_call: TRBV11-2; clone_size: .; d_call: TRBD1; cdr3_aa: ASSWGQGGNTIY
j_call: TRBJ1-2; v_call: TRBV3-1/TRBV3-2; clone_size: .; d_call: .; cdr3_aa: ASATGNYGYT
j_call: TRBJ1-2; v_call: TRBV2; clone_size: .; d_call: .; cdr3_aa: ASRQGNYGYT
j_call: TRBJ2-1; v_call: TRBV24-1; clone_size: few; d_call: .; cdr3_aa: ATMLGQEQF
j_call: TRBJ1-3; v_call: TRBV29-1; clone_size: .; d_call: .; cdr3_aa: SVGNRESGNTIY
j_call: TRBJ2-1; v_call: TRBV28; clone_size: .; d_call: TRBD2; cdr3_aa: ASSPLAGSYNEQF
j_call: TRBJ1-6; v_call: TRBV14; clone_size: .; d_call: .; cdr3_aa: ASSPRPGHNSPLH
j_call: TRBJ2-7; v_call: TRBV28; clone_size: .; d_call: TRBD2; cdr3_aa: ASSSRGGTITYEQY
j_call: TRBJ2-3; v_call: TRBV24-1; clone_size: .; d_call: .; cdr3_aa: ATSDTTADADTQY
j_call: TRBJ1-2; v_call: TRBV15; clone_size: .; d_call: .; cdr3_aa: ATSRDRQIVGYGYT
j_call: TRBJ2-1; v_call: TRBV27; clone_size: .; d_call: .; cdr3_aa: ASSSWGTGYNEQF
j_call: TRBJ1-3; v_call: TRBV2; clone_size: .; d_call: .; cdr3_aa: ASSDKGGSSGNTIY
j_call: TRBJ2-7; v_call: TRBV29-1; clone_size: .; d_call: .; cdr3_aa: SVAGPGYEQY
j_call: TRBJ1-5; v_call: TRBV15; clone_size: .; d_call: .; cdr3_aa: ATSGRNQPQH
j_call: TRBJ1-1; v_call: TRBV5-1; clone_size: once; d_call: .; cdr3_aa: ASSLVSGNTEAF
j_call: TRBJ1-1; v_call: TRBV27; clone_size: few; d_call: TRBD1; cdr3_aa: ASSSPGQGAEAF
j_call: TRBJ1-4; v_call: TRBV3-1/TRBV3-2; clone_size: .; d_call: TRBD1; cdr3_aa: ASSQPRQGEKLF
j_call: TRBJ1-2; v_call: TRBV27; clone_size: .; d_call: .; cdr3_aa: ASSLAQDDGYT
j_call: TRBJ2-7; v_call: TRBV19; clone_size: .; d_call: TRBD1; cdr3_aa: ASTLRQGPSYEQY
j_call: TRBJ2-5; v_call: TRBV10-1; clone_size: .; d_call: TRBD1; cdr3_aa: ASRAGTGGKETQY
j_call: TRBJ2-1; v_call: TRBV11-3; clone_size: .; d_call: .; cdr3_aa: ASSLGTEYNEQF
j_call: TRBJ2-7; v_call: TRBV10-3; clone_size: .; d_call: TRBD1; cdr3_aa: AISEWGTGDHPYEQY
j_call: TRBJ1-2; v_call: TRBV28; clone_size: few; d_call: TRBD1; cdr3_aa: ASRRQGAYYGYT
j_call: TRBJ2-1; v_call: TRBV7-8; clone_size: .; d_call: .; cdr3_aa: ASSLEGSYNEQF
j_call: TRBJ2-1; v_call: TRBV21-1; clone_size: .; d_call: .; cdr3_aa: ASSKSGANVNPSYNEQF
j_call: TRBJ2-7; v_call: TRBV6-4; clone_size: .; d_call: TRBD2; cdr3_aa: ASSESGTSGKVPYEQY
j_call: TRBJ2-5; v_call: TRBV11-2; clone_size: once; d_call: .; cdr3_aa: ASSTTGYQETQY
j_call: TRBJ2-7; v_call: TRBV11-2; clone_size: .; d_call: TRBD1; cdr3_aa: ASSLDQWRTGVYEQY
j_call: TRBJ1-5; v_call: TRBV24-1; clone_size: .; d_call: .; cdr3_aa: AIQEGNQPQH
j_call: TRBJ1-1; v_call: TRBV9; clone_size: .; d_call: .; cdr3_aa: ASSVDWASNTEAF
j_call: TRBJ2-4; v_call: TRBV19; clone_size: few; d_call: TRBD1; cdr3_aa: ASSIGPTGGAKNIQY
j_call: TRBJ2-5; v_call: TRBV19; clone_size: .; d_call: .; cdr3_aa: ASSSQGQETQY